These 27 T cell receptor beta chains came from one sample sequenced in a study of human T cells and chemical hapten exposure. TCRdb reprocessed the 5' RACE reads via MiXCR and lists one record per CDR3 protein. The sample has approximately 110,000 distinct CDR3 sequences; roughly 19% are singletons. Whole blood that had not been fractionated was the source of extracted total RNA. The receptors here all came from a human donor in good health.

The chain links TRBV24-1 to TRBJ1-1; D is unresolved. The CDR3 runs 12 residues. Trimming removed 3 bases at V and 10 bases at J, with 11 bases between. CDR1 KGHDR and CDR2 SFDVKD come from the germline V gene. The DNA of the CDR3 is TGTGCCACCAGTGATCCAACTGCTGGAGCTTTCTTT. Translation: CATSDPTAGAFF.

This clonotype was recorded a few times. The rearrangement uses TRBV29-1 and TRBJ2-7, with D possibly matching TRBD1 (6 bases). Germline lookup yields CDR1 SQVTM and CDR2 ANQGSEA. This CDR3 is built from 12 residues. Trimming stripped 6 bases from V and 4 bases from J, with 13 bases between. The CDR3 is CSVHSDSYEQYF. The CDR3 nucleotides read TGCAGCGTCCATTCGGACAGTTACGAGCAGTACTTC.

This clonotype turned up a few times. The CDR3 is CASSPGRGASEQFF. DNA of the CDR3: TGTGCCAGCTCACCCGGCCGGGGGGCCAGTGAGCAGTTCTTC. The V gene is TRBV18, the J gene TRBJ2-1; weak D call: TRBD2 (7 bases). The CDR3 runs to 14 residues. In germline, CDR1 is KGHSH, CDR2 LQKENI. Between the trimmed V and J ends, which lost 3 bases and 9 bases, there was a span of 15 bases.

The chain employs TRBV18 and TRBJ1-4; no clear D. Germline-derived CDR1 and CDR2 are KGHSH and LQKENI. This CDR3 is built from 15 residues. Trimming took 3 bases from V and 0 from J, leaving 8 bases between them. In DNA form, the CDR3 reads TGTGCCAGCTCACCCAACATTGCAACTAATGAAAAACTGTTTTTT. Its protein is CASSPNIATNEKLFF. The variable domain in full, with the rest retrieved from reference TRBV18 and TRBJ1-4, is NAGVMQNPRHLVRRRGQEARLRCSPMKGHSHVYWYRQLPEEGLKFMVYLQKENIIDESGMPKERFSAEFPKEGPSILRIQQVVRGDSAAYFCASSPNIATNEKLFFGSGTQLSVL.

This clonotype has just a few counts. CDR3 coding DNA: TGTGCCAGCAGTTACGGGGGTTTTAGCAATCAGCCCCAGCATTTT. It translates to CASSYGGFSNQPQHF. The rearrangement uses TRBV6-5 and TRBJ1-5; D possibly corresponds to TRBD1 (5 bases). V was pared by 2 bases and J by 0 bases, with 8 bases between. Germline values: CDR1 MNHEY, CDR2 SVGAGI. This CDR3 spans 15 amino acids.

This sequence joins TRBV7-2 and TRBJ2-2; TRBD1 matches 8 bases. CDR3 length: 15 residues. Germline assignment: CDR1 SGHTA and CDR2 FQGNSA. The V segment lost 10 bases and the J segment 4 bases; nucleotides outside the gene matches: 11. CDR3 sequence (DNA): TGTGCCACCTCCCCAGGCAGGGGGCTCACCGGGGAGCTGTTTTTT. Its protein product is CATSPGRGLTGELFF. Variable domain in full (rest from reference TRBV7-2 and TRBJ2-2): GAGVSQSPSNKVTEKGKDVELRCDPISGHTALYWYRQSLGQGLEFLIYFQGNSAPDKSGLPSDRFSAERTGGSVSTLTIQRTQQEDSAVYLCATSPGRGLTGELFFGEGSRLTVL.

This clonotype was seen repeatedly, ten times or more. The gene calls are TRBV14 and TRBJ1-5, with D uncertain. From germline, CDR1 is SGHDN and CDR2 FVKESK. Trimming took 1 base from V and 6 from J, leaving 7 bases between them. The CDR3 runs to 13 residues. The CDR3, as DNA: TGTGCCAGCAGCCAAGGCTTATCTCAGCCCCAGCATTTT. Its translation: CASSQGLSQPQHF.

This clonotype was found a few times. The chain links TRBV5-6 to TRBJ2-7; 16 bases map to TRBD2. The CDR3 runs 19 residues. V shed 4 bases, J shed 3 bases, and the junction held 13 bases outside the gene matches. The V gene's germline CDR1 is SGHDT and CDR2 YYEEEE. CDR3 nucleotide sequence: TGTGCCAGCAGCCTCGGGACTAGCGGGAGGGCCTTATTGATCTACGAGCAGTACTTC. Translating it yields CASSLGTSGRALLIYEQYF.

This clonotype was recorded at least ten times. V gene TRBV10-3 combines with J gene TRBJ1-3; D unresolved. The V and J ends lost 2 bases and 1 base respectively, with 9 bases between them. CDR1 and CDR2 (germline): ENHRY, SYGVKD. The CDR3 consists of 15 residues. As DNA, the CDR3 is TGTGCCATCAGTGAGCCGAACCTATCTGGAAACACCATATATTTT. It specifies CAISEPNLSGNTIYF.

This chain connects TRBV29-1 to TRBJ2-4; D remains unclear. This CDR3 contains 16 residues. Germline values: CDR1 SQVTM, CDR2 ANQGSEA. The germline V and J ends were trimmed by 5 bases and 1 base, with 18 bases remaining between them. As DNA, the CDR3 is TGCAGCGTTAGGGAACCGGGCATCGAGGCCAAAAACATTCAGTACTTC. Its protein is CSVREPGIEAKNIQYF.

The rearrangement links TRBV12-3 or TRBV12-4 to TRBJ1-2; 7 nucleotides line up with TRBD1. J gave up 0 bases and V 5 bases, and 12 bases lay outside the gene matches. The CDR3 extends over 17 amino acids. The CDR3 protein is CASSVPGQLLANYGYTF. The CDR3 DNA sequence: TGTGCCAGCAGTGTCCCGGGACAGCTATTAGCTAACTATGGCTACACCTTC.

V is TRBV18 and J is TRBJ1-1; D not resolved. Trimming stripped 0 bases from V and 11 bases from J, with 13 bases between. Germline lookup yields CDR1 KGHSH and CDR2 LQKENI. This CDR3 has 13 amino acids. CDR3 amino acids: CASSPPSVSGAFF. The CDR3 DNA sequence: TGTGCCAGCTCACCACCGTCAGTCTCCGGGGCTTTCTTT.

This clonotype was seen a few times. The gene calls are TRBV6-4 and TRBJ2-1; 10 bases are a match to TRBD2. CDR1 and CDR2 from the germline V gene are MRHNA and SNTAGT. V was clipped by 6 bases and J by 3 bases; unmatched bases: 8. The CDR3 extends over 16 amino acids. CDR3 nucleotides: TGTGCCAGCAGCGATAGTACTAGCGGGGACTACAATGAGCAGTTCTTC. This codes for CASSDSTSGDYNEQFF.

The rearrangement links TRBV20-1 to TRBJ2-3; 7 nucleotides align to TRBD2. In germline, CDR1 is DFQATT, CDR2 SNEGSKA (reference sequence). V shed 3 bases, J shed 2 bases, and the junction held 5 bases outside the gene matches. CDR3 size: 14 residues. The CDR3 bases are TGCAGTGCTAGGCGGGAGTGGACCACAGATACGCAGTATTTT. Its protein is CSARREWTTDTQYF.

This clonotype appeared a few times. The V and J genes are TRBV7-8 and TRBJ2-5; D is ambiguous. The V gene lost 3 bases and the J gene lost 3 bases, with 8 bases spanning the gap. Looked up from germline, CDR1 is SGHVS and CDR2 is FQNEAQ. The CDR3 has 13 amino acids. The CDR3 is CASSFNGKETQYF. CDR3 sequence (DNA): TGTGCCAGCAGCTTCAATGGGAAAGAGACCCAGTACTTC.

The chain employs TRBV20-1 and TRBJ2-3; perhaps TRBD2 as D (5 bases). Looked up from germline, CDR1 is DFQATT and CDR2 is SNEGSKA (reference sequence). Trimming took 5 bases from V and 0 from J, leaving 12 bases between them. The CDR3 loop spans 14 amino acids. The CDR3 region is CSAAPGTSTDTQYF. The CDR3 DNA follows: TGCAGTGCTGCCCCGGGAACAAGCACAGATACGCAGTATTTT.

This clonotype turned up a few times. The V gene is TRBV20-1, the J gene TRBJ2-7; D unclear. V was cut by 3 bases and J by 0 bases, with 6 bases left in between. The CDR3 runs to 12 residues. CDR1 and CDR2 from the germline V gene are DFQATT and SNEGSKA (reference sequence). The chain's CDR3 is CSASRSSYEQYF. The CDR3, as DNA: TGCAGTGCTAGTAGGAGCTCCTACGAGCAGTACTTC.

This clonotype was counted between two and nine times. CDR3 residues: CASSQVPGTLEEQYF. Written as DNA, the CDR3 is TGCGCCAGCAGCCAAGTACCCGGGACGCTTGAGGAGCAGTACTTC. The V gene is TRBV4-1, the J gene TRBJ2-7; D is possibly TRBD1 or TRBD2 (5 bases each). V lost 1 base and J 7 bases, leaving 17 bases between the germline ends. The CDR3 loop spans 15 amino acids. The V gene's germline CDR1 is MGHRA and CDR2 YSYEKL.

This clonotype was counted a few times. The chain has TRBV7-8 and TRBJ2-7; D possibly matches TRBD1 or TRBD2 (5 bases each). This CDR3 is built from 13 residues. Germline CDR1 is SGHVS and CDR2 is FQNEAQ. V gave up 3 bases and J gave up 6 bases, with 12 bases separating them. CDR3: CASSFRAGAEQYF. CDR3 in DNA: TGTGCCAGCAGCTTTAGGGCCGGGGCCGAGCAGTACTTC.

This clonotype was found a few times. The chain joins TRBV4-1 to TRBJ2-7; 10 bases align to TRBD1. Germline V gene lookup returns CDR1 MGHRA and CDR2 YSYEKL. The CDR3 runs to 15 residues. V was pared by 3 bases and J by 2 bases, with 4 bases of the junction left unmatched. In nucleotides, the CDR3 is TGCGCCAGCAGCCAGTCCGGGACAGGGGCCTACGAGCAGTACTTC. It codes for CASSQSGTGAYEQYF.

The chain is built from TRBV27 and TRBJ2-7, with D unclear. This CDR3 region has 15 residues. Trimming pared 6 bases from V and 0 bases from J, leaving 15 bases between. Germline values: CDR1 MNHEY, CDR2 SMNVEV (reference sequence). The CDR3 loop reads CASSGHRKASYEQYF. CDR3 nucleotides: TGTGCCAGCAGCGGTCATCGCAAGGCCTCCTACGAGCAGTACTTC.

V gene TRBV27 combines with J gene TRBJ2-3; TRBD2 matches at 13 bases. This CDR3 has 17 amino acids. Germline V gene sequence: CDR1 MNHEY, CDR2 SMNVEV (reference sequence). Trimming at V came to 4 bases and at J to 4 bases, leaving 8 bases not matched to a gene. This CDR3 reads CASSSRRLAGGPDTQYF. As DNA, the CDR3 is TGTGCCAGCAGTTCCCGAAGACTAGCGGGAGGCCCAGATACGCAGTATTTT.

The chain uses TRBV23-1 and TRBJ2-7, with 9 bases fitting TRBD1. TRBV23-1 is an open reading frame, and its role is uncertain. The J segment lost 4 bases and the V segment lost 3 bases, leaving 13 bases of the junction unmatched. The CDR3 runs to 17 residues. CDR3 DNA sequence: TGCGCCAGCAGTCACGGCCCCCGGGACAGGGAGACTTACGAGCAGTACTTC. The encoded protein is CASSHGPRDRETYEQYF.

The rearrangement joins TRBV27 to TRBJ1-6, with a weak D call TRBD1 (6 bases). CDR1 MNHEY and CDR2 SMNVEV come from the germline V gene (reference sequence). Trimming left V 5 bases short and J 6 bases short, with 14 bases between. This CDR3 is built from 15 residues. The CDR3 reads CASSPTQGFNSPLHF. CDR3 nucleotide sequence: TGTGCCAGCAGTCCGACACAGGGTTTTAATTCACCCCTCCACTTT.

The rearrangement uses TRBV5-5 and TRBJ1-6; no reliable D call. The length of the CDR3 is 15 residues. Trimming took 0 bases from V and 6 from J, leaving 10 bases between them. CDR1 SGHKS and CDR2 YYEKEE come from the germline V gene (reference sequence). CDR3 in amino acids: CASSLEGSGNSPLHF. Here the CDR3 DNA reads TGTGCCAGCAGCTTGGAAGGGTCGGGTAATTCACCCCTCCACTTT.

Only a few counts were recorded for this clonotype. The gene calls are TRBV27 and TRBJ2-3; 9 nucleotides line up with TRBD1. J gave up 1 base and V 5 bases, and 7 bases lay outside the gene matches. The CDR3 runs to 16 residues. From germline, CDR1 is MNHEY and CDR2 SMNVEV (reference sequence). Here the CDR3 reads CASSPTGGFGTDTQYF. The CDR3 DNA follows: TGTGCCAGCAGTCCCACAGGGGGCTTCGGCACAGATACGCAGTATTTT.

This rearrangement joins TRBV14 to TRBJ2-1, with 7 bases that match TRBD1. The CDR3 is made up of 14 amino acids. Germline lookup yields CDR1 SGHDN and CDR2 FVKESK. V shed 3 bases, J shed 6 bases, and the junction held 5 bases outside the gene matches. CDR3 sequence reads: CASSHLRTGNEQFF. In DNA, the CDR3 is TGTGCCAGCAGCCACCTCCGGACAGGCAATGAGCAGTTCTTC.